The present T cell receptor beta chain was sequenced within a study of blood T cell repertoires in COVID-19 (TCRdb year 2020). A note on the overall study: Collaborator samples came from the United States, Italy and Spain and covered acute and convalescent phases of COVID-19. The repertoires were released in a freely available public database intended as a resource for research on the immune response to SARS-CoV-2. The prospective study material was composed of cDNA or gDNA derived from T cells, B-cell-depleted T cells, or PBMCs. Samples were obtained from the ongoing ImmuneRACE study (first 160 participants) and from about 1,300 subjects provided by 6 global collaborators. Where available, HLA class I and class II types were obtained from metadata supplied by the sample provider rather than from assay-based typing. Sample metadata almost always included a de-identified subject ID, COVID-19 status, age in years and sex. Deeply sampled blood TCRbeta repertoires from subjects exposed to, actively infected with, or recovered from COVID-19 were included in the dataset. What the research found in general, with its limitations: The amount of clinical and demographic metadata varied by source and participant and was provided uncurated.

Ends trimmed: V by 4 bases, J by 6 bases; bases unmatched to a gene: 9. The CDR3 runs 16 residues from the cysteine to the phenylalanine. Just the 48-base CDR3 DNA is kept, in frame starting at base 1. Looking up the germline V gene yields CDR1 SGHNT and CDR2 YENEEA. In the prospective study, participants were about 18 to 100 years old, resided in about two dozen geographic areas of the United States, and were enrolled through a virtual design. To assign participants to cohorts, the prospective study relied on clinical history that participants themselves reported in a screening survey and a study questionnaire. Recovered participants in ImmuneRACE Cohort 3 were defined by two consecutive negative NP/OP PCR tests, clearance by a healthcare professional, or resolution of symptoms. In the prospective study, mobile phlebotomists collected whole blood, serum and a nasopharyngeal or oropharyngeal swab from each participant. Additional blood draws and questionnaires over an approximately 2-month period could optionally be provided by prospective study participants. Blood samples from the prospective study were shipped frozen or at room temperature prior to DNA extraction.

A remark on this clone: The antigen it recognizes is unknown. Per-nucleotide qualities are absent, and no much larger clonotype sits a single base away.

The immunoSEQ Assay, a bias-controlled multiplex PCR, was used to amplify TCRbeta CDR3 regions from genomic DNA. Turning to the authors' computational methods: Within the assay, amplification of reference gene primers was used to estimate how many nucleated cells each sample contained. Sequence reads were collapsed and filtered to measure the absolute abundance of every unique TCRbeta CDR3 rearrangement. For each sample, productive Simpson clonality was calculated as the square root of Simpson's diversity index across productive rearrangements. TCRdb obtained this table from immuneACCESS and retained in-frame rearrangements with V and J assigned. These tables miss some clones; where compared with another copy, unresolved V genes account for less than half of the shortfall, and the remainder is unexplained. V, J and clone size derive from that table, while D and trimming were established from the DNA sequence. Here the sample has over 130,000 clones; approximately 79% occur a single time. The ten largest clonotypes hold around 2.9% of the sample.

This receptor was taken from a woman between 45 and 60 years old who had recovered from COVID-19. The sequencing input was PBMCs or T cells enriched from blood (not recorded which). This chain joins TRBV11-3 to TRBJ2-2, with 9 bases aligning to TRBD2. The CDR3 region reads CASSSPGLALAGELFF. The nucleotides are TGTGCCAGCAGCTCACCGGGACTAGCACTTGCCGGGGAGCTGTTTTTT.